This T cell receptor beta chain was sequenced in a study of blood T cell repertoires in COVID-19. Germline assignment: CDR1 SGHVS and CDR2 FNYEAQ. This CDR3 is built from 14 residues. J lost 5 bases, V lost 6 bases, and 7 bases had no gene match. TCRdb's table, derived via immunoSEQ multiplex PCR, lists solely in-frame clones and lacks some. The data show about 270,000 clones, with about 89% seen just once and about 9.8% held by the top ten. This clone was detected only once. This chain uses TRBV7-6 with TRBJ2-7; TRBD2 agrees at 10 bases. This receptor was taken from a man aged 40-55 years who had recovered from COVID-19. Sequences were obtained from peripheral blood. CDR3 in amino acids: CASRPSGRLNEQYF. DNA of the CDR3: TGTGCCAGCAGACCTAGCGGGAGACTCAACGAGCAGTACTTC.